The source of this TCR beta chain is a study of T cell responses to AZD1222 COVID-19 vaccine. Study at large: Analysis merged second doses at about 4 or about 12 weeks.

Study-level findings and limits: Donors skewed white British and female; clonal diversity was possibly underestimated.

CDR1 and CDR2 (germline): SQVTM, ANQGSEA. The V end lost 7 bases, the J end lost 2 bases, and 14 bases lay between the germline ends. This CDR3 has 13 amino acids. Profiling relied on immunoSEQ multiplex PCR, and the TCRdb table lists in-frame clones only, not all of them. Of 150,000 to 200,000 clones listed, 90% to 95% are singletons. Regarding this clone: The antigen remains undetermined.

This sample comprised peripheral blood, obtained on day 0 of AZD1222 vaccination. This chain connects TRBV29-1 to TRBJ2-5; the D call may be TRBD1 or TRBD2 (5 bases each). The receptor was isolated from an adult in good health. DNA for the CDR3: TGCAGCGCCGTGGGGGACCTTCAAGAGACCCAGTACTTC. This encodes CSAVGDLQETQYF.